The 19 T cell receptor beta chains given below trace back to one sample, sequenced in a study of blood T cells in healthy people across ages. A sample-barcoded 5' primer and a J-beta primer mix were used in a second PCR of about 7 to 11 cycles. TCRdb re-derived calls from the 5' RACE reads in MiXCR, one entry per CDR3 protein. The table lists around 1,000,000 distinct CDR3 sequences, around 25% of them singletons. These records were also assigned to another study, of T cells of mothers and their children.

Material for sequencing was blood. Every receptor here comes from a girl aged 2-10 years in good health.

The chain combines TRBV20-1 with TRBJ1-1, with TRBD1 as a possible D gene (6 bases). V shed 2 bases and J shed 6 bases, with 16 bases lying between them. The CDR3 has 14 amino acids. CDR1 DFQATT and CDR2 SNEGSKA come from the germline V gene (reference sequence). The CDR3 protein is CSARIGQIVAEAFF. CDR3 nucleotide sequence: TGCAGTGCTAGAATCGGACAGATAGTCGCTGAAGCTTTCTTT.

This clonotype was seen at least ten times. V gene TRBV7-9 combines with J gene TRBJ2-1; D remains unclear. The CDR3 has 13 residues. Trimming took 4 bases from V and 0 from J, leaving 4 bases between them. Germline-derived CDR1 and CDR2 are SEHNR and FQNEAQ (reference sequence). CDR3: CASSSPSYNEQFF. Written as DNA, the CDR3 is TGTGCCAGCAGCTCCCCCTCCTACAATGAGCAGTTCTTC. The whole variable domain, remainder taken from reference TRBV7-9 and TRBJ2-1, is DTGVSQNPRHKITKRGQNVTFRCDPISEHNRLYWYRQTLGQGPEFLTYFQNEAQLEKSRLLSDRFSAERPKGSFSTLEIQRTEQGDSAMYLCASSSPSYNEQFFGPGTRLTVL.

This CDR3 reads CASSLSEGRQPQHF. CDR3 bases: TGTGCCAGCAGCTTGAGTGAGGGTAGGCAGCCCCAGCATTTT. The chain employs TRBV7-9 and TRBJ1-5; D is uncertain. Germline V gene sequence: CDR1 SEHNR, CDR2 FQNEAQ (reference sequence). The CDR3 has 14 residues. V lost 3 bases, J lost 7 bases, and 13 bases lay in between. The variable domain in full, completed from reference TRBV7-9 and TRBJ1-5, reads DTGVSQNPRHKITKRGQNVTFRCDPISEHNRLYWYRQTLGQGPEFLTYFQNEAQLEKSRLLSDRFSAERPKGSFSTLEIQRTEQGDSAMYLCASSLSEGRQPQHFGDGTRLSIL.

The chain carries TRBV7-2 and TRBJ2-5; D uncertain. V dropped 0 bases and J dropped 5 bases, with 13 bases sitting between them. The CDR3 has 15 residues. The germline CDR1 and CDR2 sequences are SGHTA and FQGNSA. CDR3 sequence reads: CASSLAGTLSETQYF. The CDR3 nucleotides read TGTGCCAGCAGCTTAGCGGGTACACTTTCGGAGACCCAGTACTTC.

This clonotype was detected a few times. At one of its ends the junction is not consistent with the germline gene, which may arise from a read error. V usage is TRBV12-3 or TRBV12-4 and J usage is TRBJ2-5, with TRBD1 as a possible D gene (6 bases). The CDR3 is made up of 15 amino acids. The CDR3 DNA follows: TGTGCCAGCAGCTTAGGGACACCGCTCCAAGAGACCCAGTACTTC. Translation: CASSLGTPLQETQYF.

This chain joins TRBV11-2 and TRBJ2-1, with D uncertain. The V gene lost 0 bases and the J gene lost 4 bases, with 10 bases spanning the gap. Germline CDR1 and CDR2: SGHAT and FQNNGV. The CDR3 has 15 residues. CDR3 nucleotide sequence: TGTGCCAGCAGCTTAGAAGGGATCCCTTACAATGAGCAGTTCTTC. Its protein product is CASSLEGIPYNEQFF.

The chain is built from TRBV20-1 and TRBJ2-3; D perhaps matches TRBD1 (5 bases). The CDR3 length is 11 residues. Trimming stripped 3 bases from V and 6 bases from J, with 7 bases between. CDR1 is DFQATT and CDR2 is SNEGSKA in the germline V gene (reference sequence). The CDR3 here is CSASRADTQYF. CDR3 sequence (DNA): TGCAGTGCTAGCAGGGCGGATACGCAGTATTTT.

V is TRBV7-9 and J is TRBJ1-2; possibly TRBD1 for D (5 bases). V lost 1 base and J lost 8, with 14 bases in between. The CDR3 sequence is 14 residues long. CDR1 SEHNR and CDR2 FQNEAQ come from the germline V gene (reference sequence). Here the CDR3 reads CASSLEGLQRGYTF. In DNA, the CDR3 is TGTGCCAGCAGCTTAGAGGGACTTCAGCGGGGCTACACCTTC.

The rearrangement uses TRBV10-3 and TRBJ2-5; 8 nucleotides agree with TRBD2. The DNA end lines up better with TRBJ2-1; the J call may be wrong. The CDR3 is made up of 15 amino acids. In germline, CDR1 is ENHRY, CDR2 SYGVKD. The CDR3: CASSLESSGYNEQFF. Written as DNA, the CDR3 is TGTGCCAGCTCCTTGGAATCTAGCGGGTACAATGAGCAGTTCTTC.

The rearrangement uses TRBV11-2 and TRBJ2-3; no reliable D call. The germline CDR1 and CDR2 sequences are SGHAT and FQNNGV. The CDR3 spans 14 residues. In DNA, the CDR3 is TGTGCTGGAGCGAGCGTCGGCGCTTCAAATACGCAGTATTTT. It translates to CAGASVGASNTQYF.

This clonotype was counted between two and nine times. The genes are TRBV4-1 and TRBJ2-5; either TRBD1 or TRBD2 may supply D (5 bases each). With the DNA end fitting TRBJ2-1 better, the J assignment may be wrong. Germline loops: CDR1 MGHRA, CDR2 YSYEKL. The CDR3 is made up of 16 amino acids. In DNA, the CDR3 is TGCGCCAGCAGCCAAGGGACCCTCCGGGACGGCAATGAGCAGTTCTTC. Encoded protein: CASSQGTLRDGNEQFF.

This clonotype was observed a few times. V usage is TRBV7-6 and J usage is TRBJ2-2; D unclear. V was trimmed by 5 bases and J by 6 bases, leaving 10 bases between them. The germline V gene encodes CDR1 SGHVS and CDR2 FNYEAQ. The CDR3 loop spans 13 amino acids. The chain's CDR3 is CASSPITAGELFF. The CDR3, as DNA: TGTGCCAGCAGCCCGATCACGGCCGGGGAGCTGTTTTTT.

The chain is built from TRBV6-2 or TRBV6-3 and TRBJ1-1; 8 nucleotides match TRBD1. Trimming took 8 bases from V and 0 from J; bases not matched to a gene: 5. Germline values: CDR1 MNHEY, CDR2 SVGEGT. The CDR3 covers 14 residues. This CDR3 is CASGQGGMNTEAFF. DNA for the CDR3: TGTGCCAGCGGACAGGGTGGGATGAACACTGAAGCTTTCTTT.

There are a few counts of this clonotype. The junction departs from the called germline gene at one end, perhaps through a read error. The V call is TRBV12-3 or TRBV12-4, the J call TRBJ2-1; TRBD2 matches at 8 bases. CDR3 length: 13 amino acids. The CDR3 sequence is CAGSIRTSFEQFF. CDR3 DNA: TGTGCCGGCAGCATCCGGACTAGCTTTGAGCAGTTCTTC.

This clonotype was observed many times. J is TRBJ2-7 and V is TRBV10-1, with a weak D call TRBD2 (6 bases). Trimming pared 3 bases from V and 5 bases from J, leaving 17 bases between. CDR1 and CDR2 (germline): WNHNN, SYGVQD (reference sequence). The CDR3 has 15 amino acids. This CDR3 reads CASSEGRNTMDEQYF. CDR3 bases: TGCGCCAGCAGTGAAGGGAGGAACACGATGGACGAGCAGTACTTC.

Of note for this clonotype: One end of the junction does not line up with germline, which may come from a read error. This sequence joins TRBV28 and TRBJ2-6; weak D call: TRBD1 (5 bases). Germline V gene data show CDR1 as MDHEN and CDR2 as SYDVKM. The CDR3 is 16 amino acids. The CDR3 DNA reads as TGTGCCAGCAGTTACACTCTTCTCTCTGGGGCCGACGTCCTGACTTTC. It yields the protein CASSYTLLSGADVLTF.

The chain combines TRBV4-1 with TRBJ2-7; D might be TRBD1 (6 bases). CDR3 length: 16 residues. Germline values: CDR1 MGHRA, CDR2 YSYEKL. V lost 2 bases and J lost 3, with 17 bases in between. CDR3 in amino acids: CASSQSWGPDNYEQYF. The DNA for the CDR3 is TGCGCCAGCAGCCAATCGTGGGGGCCCGATAACTACGAGCAGTACTTC.

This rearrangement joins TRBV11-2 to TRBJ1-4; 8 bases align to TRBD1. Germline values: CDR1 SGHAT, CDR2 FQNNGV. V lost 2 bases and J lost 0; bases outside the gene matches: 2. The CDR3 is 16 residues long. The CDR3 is CASSLQGATTNEKLFF. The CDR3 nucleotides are TGTGCCAGCAGCTTACAGGGGGCGACAACTAATGAAAAACTGTTTTTT.

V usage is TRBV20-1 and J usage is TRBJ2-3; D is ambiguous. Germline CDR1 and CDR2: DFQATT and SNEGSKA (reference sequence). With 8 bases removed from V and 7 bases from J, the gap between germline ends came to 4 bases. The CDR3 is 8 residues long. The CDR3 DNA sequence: TGCAGTCTGAATACGCAGTATTTT. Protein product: CSLNTQYF.